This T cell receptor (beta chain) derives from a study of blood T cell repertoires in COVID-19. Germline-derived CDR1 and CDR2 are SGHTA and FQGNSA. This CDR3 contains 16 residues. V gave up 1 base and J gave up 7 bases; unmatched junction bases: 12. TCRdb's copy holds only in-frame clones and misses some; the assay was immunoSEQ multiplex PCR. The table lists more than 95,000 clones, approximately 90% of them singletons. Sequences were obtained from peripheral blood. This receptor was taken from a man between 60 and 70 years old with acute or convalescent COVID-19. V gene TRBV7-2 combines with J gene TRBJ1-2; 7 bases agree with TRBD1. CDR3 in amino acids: CASSLESGSRGAGYTF. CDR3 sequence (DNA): TGTGCCAGCAGCTTAGAGTCGGGGAGCAGGGGGGCTGGCTACACCTTC.